The 9 T cell receptor beta chains below were found in one sample sequenced in a study of T-cell reconstitution after alpha-beta-depleted transplantation in children. Unique molecular identifiers were used in preparing the TCRbeta library. TCRdb re-called the PCR reads through MiXCR, storing one row per CDR3 protein. Among approximately 500,000 distinct CDR3 sequences listed, approximately 30% were seen once. The starting material was PBMCs, obtained before TCRalphabeta/CD19-depleted stem cell transplant. The source is a boy in the first two years of life with Wiskott-Aldrich syndrome, due to receive a stem cell transplant.

The J gene is TRBJ2-7, the V gene TRBV12-3 or TRBV12-4, with TRBD2 matching 14 bases. Losses at the gene ends were 6 bases for V and 6 bases for J; bases not matched to a gene: 10. The CDR3 runs to 16 residues. The DNA for the CDR3 is TGTGCCAGCAGCCTAATGACTAGCGGGAGGGTTTGCGAGCAGTACTTC. It yields the protein CASSLMTSGRVCEQYF.

The V call is TRBV5-1, the J call TRBJ2-1; no clear D gene. The CDR3 length is 15 residues. The V end lost 2 bases, the J end lost 0 bases, and 9 bases lay between the germline ends. From germline, CDR1 is SGHRS and CDR2 YFSETQ. DNA of the CDR3: TGCGCCAGCAGCTTAACGGTTAGCTCCTACAATGAGCAGTTCTTC. Protein: CASSLTVSSYNEQFF.

This clonotype was counted only a few times. The chain employs TRBV29-1 and TRBJ2-3; D is uncertain. This CDR3 has 12 residues. V lost 7 bases, J lost 5 bases, and 13 bases lay in between. Looked up from germline, CDR1 is SQVTM and CDR2 is ANQGSEA. CDR3 residues: CSAPPHGDTQYF. The CDR3 DNA reads as TGCAGCGCCCCTCCACATGGAGATACGCAGTATTTT.

The sample holds a few counts of this clonotype. This chain connects TRBV5-1 to TRBJ2-2, with 8 positions matching TRBD1. This CDR3 is built from 17 residues. The V and J ends lost 4 bases and 6 bases, in that order; junction bases with no gene match: 14. Germline lookup yields CDR1 SGHRS and CDR2 YFSETQ. The CDR3 spells CASSRSTGQVVPGELFF. The CDR3 nucleotides read TGCGCCAGCAGCCGAAGCACGGGACAGGTTGTCCCCGGGGAGCTGTTTTTT. Filled out from reference TRBV5-1 and TRBJ2-2, the complete variable domain reads KAGVTQTPRYLIKTRGQQVTLSCSPISGHRSVSWYQQTPGQGLQFLFEYFSETQRNKGNFPGRFSGRQFSNSRSEMNVSTLELGDSALYLCASSRSTGQVVPGELFFGEGSRLTVL.

V and J are TRBV20-1 and TRBJ1-5; 7 bases are shared with TRBD1. The V gene's germline CDR1 is DFQATT and CDR2 SNEGSKA (reference sequence). With V trimmed by 6 bases and J by 5 bases, 7 bases remained unmatched. This CDR3 contains 13 residues. The CDR3 nucleotides read TGCAGTGCGAACAGGGGTCGGGATCAGCCCCAGCATTTT. It encodes CSANRGRDQPQHF.

The sample holds a few counts of this clonotype. The V gene is TRBV20-1, the J gene TRBJ1-1, with D possibly TRBD1 on 5 matching bases. CDR3 length: 16 amino acids. V was clipped by 1 base and J by 5 bases, with 20 bases between them. Germline CDR1 is DFQATT and CDR2 is SNEGSKA (reference sequence). CDR3 DNA: TGCAGTGCTAGAGTTCAGGGTGCGGTGTCAAGAACTGAAGCTTTCTTT. Amino acids: CSARVQGAVSRTEAFF.

In its sample, this clonotype was seen a few times. CDR3 sequence reads: CASSLESLAGGPRAYNEQFF. The CDR3 DNA follows: TGCGCCAGCAGCTTGGAATCCCTAGCGGGAGGGCCTCGGGCCTACAATGAGCAGTTCTTC. The V call is TRBV5-1, the J call TRBJ2-1, with 12 bases identical to TRBD2. The CDR3 contains 20 residues. The ends lost 0 bases at V and 2 bases at J; junction bases unmatched: 12. Germline CDR1 reads SGHRS; CDR2 reads YFSETQ. Full variable domain (missing parts from reference TRBV5-1 and TRBJ2-1): KAGVTQTPRYLIKTRGQQVTLSCSPISGHRSVSWYQQTPGQGLQFLFEYFSETQRNKGNFPGRFSGRQFSNSRSEMNVSTLELGDSALYLCASSLESLAGGPRAYNEQFFGPGTRLTVL.

There are a few counts of this clonotype. The V call is TRBV7-2, the J call TRBJ2-7; 11 nucleotides match TRBD2. In germline, CDR1 is SGHTA, CDR2 FQGNSA. Trimming cost V 3 bases and J 5 bases; bases outside gene matches: 9. CDR3 length: 16 residues. CDR3 residues: CASSLGVAGGVHEQYF. For the CDR3, the DNA is TGTGCCAGCAGCTTGGGAGTAGCGGGAGGGGTCCACGAGCAGTACTTC.

This chain joins TRBV3-1 and TRBJ1-1; TRBD1 aligns across 8 bases. The trim removed 3 bases at V and 6 bases at J, leaving 0 bases unmatched. This CDR3 spans 12 amino acids. The V gene's germline CDR1 is LGHDT and CDR2 YNNKEL (reference sequence). The CDR3 spells CASSQDRAEAFF. CDR3 coding DNA: TGTGCCAGCAGCCAGGACAGGGCTGAAGCTTTCTTT.